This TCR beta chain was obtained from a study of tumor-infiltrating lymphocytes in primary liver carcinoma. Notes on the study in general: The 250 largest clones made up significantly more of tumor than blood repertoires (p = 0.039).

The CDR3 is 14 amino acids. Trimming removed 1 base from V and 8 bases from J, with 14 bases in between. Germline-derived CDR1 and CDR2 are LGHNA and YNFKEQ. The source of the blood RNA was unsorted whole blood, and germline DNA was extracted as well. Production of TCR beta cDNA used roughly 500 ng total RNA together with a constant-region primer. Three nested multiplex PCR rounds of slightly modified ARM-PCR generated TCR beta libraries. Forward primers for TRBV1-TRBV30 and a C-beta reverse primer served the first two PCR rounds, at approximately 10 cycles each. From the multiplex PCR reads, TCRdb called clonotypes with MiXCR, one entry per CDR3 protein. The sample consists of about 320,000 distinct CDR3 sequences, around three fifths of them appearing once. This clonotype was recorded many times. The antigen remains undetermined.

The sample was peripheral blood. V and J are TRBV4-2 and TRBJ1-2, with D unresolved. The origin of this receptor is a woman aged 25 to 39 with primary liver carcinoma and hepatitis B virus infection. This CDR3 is CASSQARELKGYTF. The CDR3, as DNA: TGTGCCAGCAGCCAAGCTCGGGAATTGAAGGGCTACACCTTC.